One T cell receptor beta chain is described in this entry. Antigen specificity is unknown. This specimen belongs to a study of shared clonotypes between healthy human individuals. Study background: CD8 memory received one plate per donor, CD8 naive two, CD4 memory three and CD4 naive three. Findings of the study overall: The donor pool, a small one, limited the genetic and exposure-history diversity represented.

V gave up 6 bases and J gave up 3 bases; unmatched junction bases: 5. CDR1 and CDR2 from the germline V gene are SNHLY and FYNNEI. The CDR3 has 15 amino acids. It was at deep level that the assay was run. Per the authors' pipeline: Junction-only immunoSEQ data arrived without quality scores, meaning filtering differed. Assay: immunoSEQ multiplex PCR; the TCRdb copy retains only in-frame clones and omits some. V and J calls and clone size are as listed in that table; D and trimming were resolved from the DNA. There are 550,000 to 850,000 clones in the sample; 72% occur only once, and more than 1.5% lies in the top ten.

The sequence derives from a woman aged 25 to 39 in good health. The rearrangement links TRBV2 to TRBJ2-1; 10 nucleotides line up with TRBD1. Specimen: memory CD4+ T cells sorted from blood. This sample's subset: CD45RA-negative fraction. The CDR3 is CASSDRDRGYNEQFF. The CDR3 bases are TGTGCCAGCAGCGACCGGGACAGGGGCTACAATGAGCAGTTCTTC.